A single sample is the source of the 32 T cell receptor beta chains below, sequenced in a study of blood T cells in healthy people across ages. It was with a sample-barcoded 5' primer and a J-beta primer mix that a second PCR of roughly 7 to 12 cycles was run. TCRdb recomputed calls from the 5' RACE reads with MiXCR, one row per CDR3 protein. The sample consists of about 970,000 distinct CDR3 sequences, 45% to 60% of them appearing once. The sequencing sample was made of blood. Receptors originate from a woman aged 55-70 years in good health.

J is TRBJ2-5 and V is TRBV5-1, with 9 bases fitting TRBD2. The junction had 7 bases not matched to a gene; V was cut back by 4 bases and J by 0 bases. CDR1 and CDR2 from the germline V gene are SGHRS and YFSETQ. The CDR3 has 16 amino acids. The CDR3 coding sequence is TGCGCCAGCAGCCCCCGGCGGGAGGGGTACCAAGAGACCCAGTACTTC. Translating it yields CASSPRREGYQETQYF.

The chain employs TRBV6-6 and TRBJ2-7; D may be TRBD1 or TRBD2 (5 bases each). Germline V gene sequence: CDR1 MNHNY, CDR2 SVGAGI (reference sequence). The CDR3 is made up of 16 amino acids. Trimming took off 7 bases at V and 7 bases at J, with 26 bases between the two ends. CDR3 residues: CASTSSGQSSYNEQYF. The CDR3 nucleotides read TGTGCCAGCACCTCCTCGGGGCAGAGCTCCTACAATGAGCAGTACTTC.

This rearrangement joins TRBV29-1 to TRBJ2-7; D is unclear. CDR1 is SQVTM, CDR2 ANQGSEA, per germline. The CDR3 extends over 12 amino acids. Deletions cut 4 bases from V and 2 bases from J, with 9 bases between. The CDR3 DNA follows: TGCAGCGTTGGGCTCCCCCCCTACGAGCAGTACTTC. This codes for CSVGLPPYEQYF.

This clonotype came up a few times. The DNA of the CDR3 is TGTGCCAGCCGTCTTAGATTAGGCGAGCAGTACTTC. It specifies CASRLRLGEQYF. This chain links TRBV12-3 or TRBV12-4 with TRBJ2-7; D not certain. V lost 8 bases and J lost 6, with 14 bases in between. The CDR3 length is 12 residues.

This clonotype was seen a single time. The CDR3 sequence is CASSVGTSKETQYF. As DNA, the CDR3 is TGTGCCAGCAGCGTAGGTACTAGCAAGGAGACCCAGTACTTC. This chain joins TRBV9 and TRBJ2-5, with D perhaps TRBD2 (6 bases). This CDR3 spans 14 amino acids. The germline V gene has CDR1 SGDLS and CDR2 YYNGEE. V shed 0 bases and J shed 5 bases, with 11 bases lying between them.

The chain has TRBV9 and TRBJ2-7; TRBD2 aligns across 7 bases. The CDR3 contains 17 residues. CDR1 SGDLS and CDR2 YYNGEE come from the germline V gene. Trimming took 1 base from V and 2 from J; bases not matched to a gene: 12. CDR3 bases: TGTGCCAGCAGCGTATCCCCCAGCGGGGATAATACCTACGAGCAGTACTTC. Protein: CASSVSPSGDNTYEQYF.

The rearrangement joins TRBV11-1 to TRBJ2-5; 7 bases agree with TRBD1. Germline V gene sequence: CDR1 SGHAT, CDR2 FQDESV (reference sequence). The length of the CDR3 is 16 residues. With 5 bases clipped from V and 4 bases from J, the junction kept 13 bases outside the gene matches. This CDR3 is CASSEMTGLLLETQYF. The CDR3 nucleotides read TGTGCCAGCAGCGAAATGACAGGGCTTCTTTTAGAGACCCAGTACTTC.

This chain's CDR3 is CASSSRQGQPQHF. The CDR3 DNA is TGTGCCAGCAGCTCAAGACAGGGTCAGCCCCAGCATTTT. V and J are TRBV7-8 and TRBJ1-5; TRBD1 matches at 7 bases. V dropped 4 bases and J dropped 6; count of bases not matched to a gene: 3. CDR3 length equals 13 residues. Germline CDR1 and CDR2: SGHVS and FQNEAQ.

The rearrangement joins TRBV5-1 to TRBJ1-5; 10 bases line up with TRBD1. CDR3 length equals 17 residues. Per the germline V gene, CDR1 is SGHRS and CDR2 is YFSETQ. The junction had 5 bases not matched to a gene; V was cut back by 0 bases and J by 2 bases. CDR3 DNA: TGCGCCAGCAGCTTGGGGGACAGGGGACTGGGCAATCAGCCCCAGCATTTT. This encodes CASSLGDRGLGNQPQHF.

The chain recombines TRBV5-1 with TRBJ2-7; 10 nucleotides agree with TRBD1. Germline CDR1 reads SGHRS; CDR2 reads YFSETQ. The CDR3 has 15 residues. The trim removed 3 bases at V and 5 bases at J, leaving 8 bases unmatched. CDR3 protein: CASSSGQGLVDEQYF. CDR3 DNA sequence: TGCGCCAGCAGCTCGGGACAGGGGTTGGTCGACGAGCAGTACTTC.

The chain recombines TRBV20-1 with TRBJ1-2, with 9 positions matching TRBD1. The CDR3 extends over 15 amino acids. Germline CDR1 DFQATT, CDR2 SNEGSKA (reference sequence). The trim removed 2 bases at V and 3 bases at J, leaving 7 bases unmatched. For the CDR3, the DNA is TGCAGTGCTAGACCCGGGACAGGGTGGTACTATGGCTACACCTTC. It encodes CSARPGTGWYYGYTF.

The CDR3 DNA reads as TGCAGTGCTCAGACAGCGATTAACTATGGCTACACCTTC. This codes for CSAQTAINYGYTF. The chain has TRBV20-1 and TRBJ1-2; TRBD1 is a possible D gene (5 bases). Germline CDR1 reads DFQATT; CDR2 reads SNEGSKA (reference sequence). The CDR3 sequence is 13 residues long. The V end was cut by 5 bases, the J end by 1 base, with 11 bases between.

The V and J genes are TRBV20-1 and TRBJ2-1, with 9 bases lining up with TRBD1. CDR1 is DFQATT and CDR2 is SNEGSKA in the germline V gene (reference sequence). Trimming at V came to 4 bases and at J to 1 base, leaving 8 bases not matched to a gene. CDR3 length equals 16 residues. CDR3 amino acids: CSATDRGMRSYNEQFF. CDR3 DNA sequence: TGCAGTGCTACGGACAGGGGAATGCGGTCCTACAATGAGCAGTTCTTC.

This clonotype was counted between two and nine times. The chain carries TRBV25-1 and TRBJ1-1; D is ambiguous. Germline V gene lookup returns CDR1 MGHDK and CDR2 SYGVNS. CDR3 length equals 13 residues. V lost 6 bases and J lost 0, with 8 bases in between. In DNA form, the CDR3 reads TGTGCCAGCAGGGCCCGATTGAACACTGAAGCTTTCTTT. Translating gives CASRARLNTEAFF.

In this sample, this clonotype turned up a few times. The chain has TRBV28 and TRBJ2-7, with a tentative D call TRBD1 (6 bases). Germline V lookup: CDR1 MDHEN, CDR2 SYDVKM. This CDR3 is built from 15 residues. With 2 bases removed from V and 4 bases from J, the gap between germline ends came to 15 bases. CDR3 nucleotides: TGTGCCAGCAGTTTAAATCCGGGACACGTGTACGAGCAGTACTTC. It codes for CASSLNPGHVYEQYF. The variable domain in full, with the rest retrieved from reference TRBV28 and TRBJ2-7, is DVKVTQSSRYLVKRTGEKVFLECVQDMDHENMFWYRQDPGLGLRLIYFSYDVKMKEKGDIPEGYSVSREKKERFSLILESASTNQTSMYLCASSLNPGHVYEQYFGPGTRLTVT.

The chain uses TRBV3-1 and TRBJ2-1; TRBD1 aligns across 10 bases. The DNA end lines up better with TRBJ2-7; the J call may be wrong. The germline CDR1 and CDR2 sequences are LGHDT and YNNKEL (reference sequence). CDR3 length equals 18 residues. DNA of the CDR3: TGTGCCAGCAGCCAAGACCTGCCACGGGACAGGGGCCCCCACGAGCAGTACTTC. This encodes CASSQDLPRDRGPHEQYF.

This clonotype was seen a handful of times. This CDR3 is CASSQGRQDTAKNIQYF. In nucleotides, the CDR3 is TGCGCCAGCAGCCAAGGCCGTCAGGACACGGCCAAAAACATTCAGTACTTC. The rearrangement links TRBV4-3 to TRBJ2-4; the D gene is possibly TRBD1 (5 bases). The CDR3 length is 17 residues. The V gene's germline CDR1 is LGHNA and CDR2 YSLEER. V was pared by 1 base and J by 1 base, with 14 bases between.

This chain connects TRBV2 to TRBJ2-4; 11 positions agree with TRBD2. The trim removed 0 bases at V and 7 bases at J, leaving 8 bases unmatched. Germline values: CDR1 SNHLY, CDR2 FYNNEI. The length of the CDR3 is 17 residues. The CDR3 loop reads CASSEAGLADFGNIQYF. CDR3 in DNA: TGTGCCAGCAGTGAAGCGGGACTAGCGGATTTCGGGAACATTCAGTACTTC. The whole variable domain, filled in from reference TRBV2 and TRBJ2-4, reads EPEVTQTPSHQVTQMGQEVILRCVPISNHLYFYWYRQILGQKVEFLVSFYNNEISEKSEIFDDQFSVERPDGSNFTLKIRSTKLEDSAMYFCASSEAGLADFGNIQYFGAGTRLSVL.

V and J are TRBV25-1 and TRBJ2-4; TRBD1 matches at 10 bases. TRBJ2-7 matches the DNA end more closely, so the J call is doubtful. Germline V gives CDR1 MGHDK, CDR2 SYGVNS. The CDR3 has 14 residues. The DNA of the CDR3 is TGTGCCAGCAGTGAATGGGACAGGGGTGGCGAGCAGTACTTC. It is translated as CASSEWDRGGEQYF.

This clonotype was seen at least ten times. The gene calls are TRBV28 and TRBJ2-7; D not certain. V was pared by 6 bases and J by 4 bases, with 13 bases between. Germline V gene lookup returns CDR1 MDHEN and CDR2 SYDVKM. The CDR3 consists of 13 residues. In nucleotides, the CDR3 is TGTGCCAGCAGCTTAGAGGTGGGTTACGAGCAGTACTTC. Its translation is CASSLEVGYEQYF.

This clonotype was seen only once. The chain joins TRBV20-1 to TRBJ2-4, with 7 bases lining up with TRBD1. The end of the DNA is better explained by TRBJ2-5, so the J call may be wrong. The CDR3 loop spans 14 amino acids. From germline, CDR1 is DFQATT and CDR2 SNEGSKA (reference sequence). The CDR3, as DNA: TGCAGTGCTAACAGGGGAGTATGGCCGGAGACCCAGTACTTC. Translating gives CSANRGVWPETQYF.

A few counts support this clonotype. The genes are TRBV5-1 and TRBJ2-5, with 9 positions matching TRBD1. The trim removed 3 bases at V and 0 bases at J, leaving 3 bases unmatched. Germline values: CDR1 SGHRS, CDR2 YFSETQ. The CDR3 has 15 amino acids. This chain's CDR3 is CASSSDRGDQETQYF. The CDR3 DNA reads TGCGCCAGCAGCTCCGACAGGGGGGACCAAGAGACCCAGTACTTC.

This rearrangement joins TRBV28 to TRBJ2-1; possible D gene TRBD1, 5 bases. The ends were cut back, 5 bases at V and 9 bases at J, with 20 bases in the middle. The V gene's germline CDR1 is MDHEN and CDR2 SYDVKM. The CDR3 has 15 amino acids. CDR3 DNA: TGTGCCAGCAGTGGTGGGGCCATCATCTCCGGTGAGCAGTTCTTC. This gives the protein CASSGGAIISGEQFF.

The chain combines TRBV10-2 with TRBJ2-3, with TRBD2 identical over 7 bases. Germline CDR1 WSHSY, CDR2 SAAADI. This CDR3 comprises 15 residues. The V segment lost 10 bases and the J segment 4 bases; nucleotides outside the gene matches: 14. The CDR3 is CATYPSGFFADTQYF. CDR3 in DNA: TGCGCCACCTACCCTAGCGGCTTTTTTGCAGATACGCAGTATTTT.

This rearrangement joins TRBV7-8 to TRBJ2-1; TRBD2 matches at 13 bases. CDR1 and CDR2 from the germline V gene are SGHVS and FQNEAQ. Trimming cost V 6 bases and J 8 bases; bases outside gene matches: 10. The CDR3 contains 16 residues. The CDR3, as DNA: TGTGCCAGCAGTTCACGGACTAGCGGGAGTAAGGATGAGCAGTTCTTC. Translated, it gives CASSSRTSGSKDEQFF.

The rearrangement links TRBV12-3 or TRBV12-4 to TRBJ1-6; the match to TRBD1 covers 7 bases. The V segment lost 5 bases and the J segment 0 bases; nucleotides outside the gene matches: 4. The CDR3 totals 16 residues. The CDR3 DNA sequence: TGTGCCAGCAGTATCCGGGACAGCTCCTATAATTCACCCCTCCACTTT. Translated: CASSIRDSSYNSPLHF.

This clonotype was counted only a few times. The V gene is TRBV28, the J gene TRBJ1-4; TRBD1 matches 8 bases. With V trimmed by 6 bases and J by 7 bases, 7 bases remained unmatched. CDR1 is MDHEN, CDR2 SYDVKM, per germline. The CDR3 extends over 14 amino acids. The CDR3 here is CASRQTGGREKLFF. The CDR3 DNA follows: TGTGCCAGCAGGCAAACAGGGGGGCGTGAAAAACTGTTTTTT.

The V gene is TRBV25-1, the J gene TRBJ2-5; possibly TRBD2 for D (5 bases). Germline V CDR1 and CDR2: MGHDK, SYGVNS. The V end was cut by 8 bases, the J end by 11 bases, with 30 bases between. The CDR3 extends over 16 amino acids. The CDR3 bases are TGTGCCAGCCAACCCCCCGGCGGGTACCCCTACAATGAGCAGTACTTC. Translating it yields CASQPPGGYPYNEQYF.

The chain employs TRBV7-8 and TRBJ2-5; TRBD1 matches at 10 bases. This CDR3 has 14 residues. V was pared by 3 bases and J by 5 bases, with 3 bases of the junction left unmatched. Per germline, CDR1 SGHVS and CDR2 FQNEAQ. The CDR3 DNA sequence: TGTGCCAGCAGCTTTTGGACAGGGGGGGAGACCCAGTACTTC. It codes for CASSFWTGGETQYF.

This clonotype appeared once. The junction departs from germline at one end; a sequencing error may be responsible. The chain is built from TRBV25-1 and TRBJ2-4; either TRBD1 or TRBD2 may supply D (5 bases each). Germline lookup yields CDR1 MGHDK and CDR2 SYGVNS. The CDR3 is made up of 15 amino acids. The CDR3 sequence: CASSGESRGKNIRYF. The CDR3 coding sequence is TGTGCCAGCAGTGGGGAGTCTAGGGGCAAAAACATTCGGTACTTC.

This clonotype appeared a few times. The chain couples TRBV20-1 to TRBJ2-7; 8 bases agree with TRBD2. V trimming: 1 base; J trimming: 3 bases; junction bases outside the gene matches: 5. Germline V gene lookup returns CDR1 DFQATT and CDR2 SNEGSKA (reference sequence). This CDR3 comprises 14 residues. The CDR3: CSARGITSGYEQYF. For the CDR3, the DNA is TGCAGTGCTAGAGGGATTACTAGCGGCTACGAGCAGTACTTC.

This chain connects TRBV30 to TRBJ2-4; possibly TRBD2 for D (5 bases). The ends were cut back, 2 bases at V and 0 bases at J, with 8 bases in the middle. Germline V lookup: CDR1 GTSNPN, CDR2 SVGIG (reference sequence). CDR3 size: 14 residues. In DNA, the CDR3 is TGTGCCTGGAGTCGGGGTATAGCCAAAAACATTCAGTACTTC. Its translation: CAWSRGIAKNIQYF.